This TCR beta chain was observed in a study of CD8 T cells in Susac syndrome. The RNA, about 0.5 to 1 ug, was put through reverse transcription using random hexamers. Amplification of TCR beta CDR3 across 54 Vbeta and 13 Jbeta was performed with immunoSEQ multiplex PCR. One entry per CDR3 protein results from TCRdb running MiXCR on the immunoSEQ multiplex PCR reads. Of about 200,000 distinct CDR3 sequences in the sample, just under 95% were seen once. Germline lookup yields CDR1 SQVTM and CDR2 ANQGSEA. The CDR3 has 12 amino acids. Trimming shortened V by 4 bases and J by 8 bases, and 12 bases separated the two germline ends.

Sequencing input: CD4+ T cells from PBMCs. The chain carries TRBV29-1 and TRBJ2-1; D gene ambiguous. The receptor's source is a human donor with multiple sclerosis. Here the CDR3 DNA reads TGCAGCGTTGCAACCCCACCCGATGAGCAGTTCTTC. Translation gives CSVATPPDEQFF.